One and the same sample provided the 4 T cell receptor beta chains below, sequenced in a study of blood T cell repertoires in COVID-19 (dated by TCRdb to the early 2020s). The library was generated by the immunoSEQ multiplex PCR assay. As stored in TCRdb, this immuneACCESS dataset retains in-frame rearrangements with V and J assigned. A fraction of the clones does not appear; measured against another copy, unresolved V genes explain less than half of the discrepancy, and the remainder lacks a known reason. For this sample there are 74,000 or so clones; approximately 88% appear just once. The ten largest clones take up 2.3% of the sample. What was sequenced was peripheral blood. These receptors all come from a human donor in a cohort sampled during active COVID-19.

The chain uses TRBV16 and TRBJ2-6, with TRBD1 as a possible D gene (5 bases). The CDR3 length is 18 residues. Germline loops: CDR1 KGHSY, CDR2 FQNENV. V lost 4 bases and J 0 bases, leaving 16 bases between the germline ends. CDR3 protein: CASSPTLPDISGANVLTF. DNA of the CDR3: TGTGCCAGCAGCCCCACCCTTCCGGACATCTCTGGGGCCAACGTCCTGACTTTC. Combining the CDR3 with reference TRBV16 and TRBJ2-6 gives the whole variable domain GEEVAQTPKHLVRGEGQKAKLYCAPIKGHSYVFWYQQVLKNEFKFLISFQNENVFDETGMPKERFSAKCLPNSPCSLEIQATKLEDSAVYFCASSPTLPDISGANVLTFGAGSRLTVL.

The chain uses TRBV3-1 (or the pseudogene TRBV3-2) and TRBJ2-1; D perhaps matches TRBD2 (6 bases). Germline CDR1 is LGHDT and CDR2 is YNNKEL (reference sequence). V was pared by 4 bases and J by 7 bases, with 11 bases between. This CDR3 contains 13 residues. DNA of the CDR3: TGTGCCAGCAGCCGACTAGTTCAGAATGAGCAGTTCTTC. Translated: CASSRLVQNEQFF.

The chain joins TRBV5-8 to TRBJ2-3; 7 nucleotides agree with TRBD1. The CDR3 consists of 15 residues. Looked up from germline, CDR1 is SGHTS and CDR2 is YDEGEE. The trim removed 6 bases at V and 5 bases at J, leaving 12 bases unmatched. CDR3 nucleotides: TGTGCCAGCAAACGGGACAGCGGTTTAGGAGATACGCAGTATTTT. It yields the protein CASKRDSGLGDTQYF.

This sequence joins TRBV5-5 and TRBJ2-7; D call uncertain. The germline V and J ends were trimmed by 4 bases and 2 bases, with 19 bases remaining between them. The CDR3 runs to 16 residues. Germline V CDR1 and CDR2: SGHKS, YYEKEE (reference sequence). The CDR3 bases are TGTGCCAGCAGCGGCCTCTCGGCAGGTGGGCCCTACGAGCAGTACTTC. The encoded protein is CASSGLSAGGPYEQYF.